The clone carrying this T cell receptor (beta chain) was seen more than once but under ten times. It was RNA transcripts that yielded the amplified TCR beta CDR3 regions. With the HTBI primer set, the TCR CDR3 went through a first round of RT-PCR. TCRdb re-called the multiplex PCR reads with MiXCR, one entry per CDR3 protein. The table has a few hundred thousand distinct CDR3 sequences, around 15% seen once. This entry comes from a study of T cells in Graves' hyperthyroidism and ophthalmopathy. The CDR3 covers 15 residues. From germline, CDR1 is LNHDA and CDR2 SQIVND (reference sequence). J lost 7 bases, V lost 6 bases, and 9 bases had no gene match. The definition of stable Graves' hyperthyroidism was no ophthalmopathy progression within 18 months.

This clonotype was sampled from a woman between 35 and 50 years old with Graves' hyperthyroidism. Material: blood. V is TRBV19 and J is TRBJ2-1; TRBD2 aligns across 10 bases. The CDR3 is CASSLTSGMMNEQFF. The DNA for the CDR3 is TGTGCCAGTAGCCTCACTAGCGGGATGATGAATGAGCAGTTCTTC.